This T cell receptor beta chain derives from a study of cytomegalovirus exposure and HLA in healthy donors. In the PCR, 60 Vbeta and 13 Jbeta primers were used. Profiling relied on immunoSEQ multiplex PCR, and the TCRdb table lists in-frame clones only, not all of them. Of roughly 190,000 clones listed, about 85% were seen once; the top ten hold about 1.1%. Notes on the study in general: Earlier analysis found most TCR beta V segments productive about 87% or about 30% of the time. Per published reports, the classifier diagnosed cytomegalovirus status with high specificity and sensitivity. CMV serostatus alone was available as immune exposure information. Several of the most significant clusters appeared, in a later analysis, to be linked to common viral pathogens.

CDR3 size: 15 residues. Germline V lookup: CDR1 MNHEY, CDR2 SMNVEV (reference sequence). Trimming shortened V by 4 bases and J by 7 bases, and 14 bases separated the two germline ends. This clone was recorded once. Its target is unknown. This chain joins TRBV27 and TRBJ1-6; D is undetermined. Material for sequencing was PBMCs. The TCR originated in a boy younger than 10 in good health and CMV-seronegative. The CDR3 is CASSSSSLRNSPLHF. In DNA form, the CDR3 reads TGTGCCAGCAGTTCCTCTTCTTTGAGGAATTCACCCCTCCACTTT.